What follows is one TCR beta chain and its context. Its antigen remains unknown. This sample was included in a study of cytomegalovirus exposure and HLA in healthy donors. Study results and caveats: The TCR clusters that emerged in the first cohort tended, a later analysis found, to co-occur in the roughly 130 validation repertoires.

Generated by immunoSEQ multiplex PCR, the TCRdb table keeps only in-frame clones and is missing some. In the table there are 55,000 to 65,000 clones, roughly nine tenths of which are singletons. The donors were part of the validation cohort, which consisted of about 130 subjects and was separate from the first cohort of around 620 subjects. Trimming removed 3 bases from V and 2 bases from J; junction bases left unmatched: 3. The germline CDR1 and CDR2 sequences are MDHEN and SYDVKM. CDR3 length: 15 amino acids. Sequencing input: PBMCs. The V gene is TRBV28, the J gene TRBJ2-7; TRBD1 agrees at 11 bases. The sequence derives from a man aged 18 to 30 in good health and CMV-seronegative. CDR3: CASSFRGQGAYEQYF. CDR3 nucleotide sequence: TGTGCCAGCAGTTTTAGGGGACAGGGGGCCTACGAGCAGTACTTC.